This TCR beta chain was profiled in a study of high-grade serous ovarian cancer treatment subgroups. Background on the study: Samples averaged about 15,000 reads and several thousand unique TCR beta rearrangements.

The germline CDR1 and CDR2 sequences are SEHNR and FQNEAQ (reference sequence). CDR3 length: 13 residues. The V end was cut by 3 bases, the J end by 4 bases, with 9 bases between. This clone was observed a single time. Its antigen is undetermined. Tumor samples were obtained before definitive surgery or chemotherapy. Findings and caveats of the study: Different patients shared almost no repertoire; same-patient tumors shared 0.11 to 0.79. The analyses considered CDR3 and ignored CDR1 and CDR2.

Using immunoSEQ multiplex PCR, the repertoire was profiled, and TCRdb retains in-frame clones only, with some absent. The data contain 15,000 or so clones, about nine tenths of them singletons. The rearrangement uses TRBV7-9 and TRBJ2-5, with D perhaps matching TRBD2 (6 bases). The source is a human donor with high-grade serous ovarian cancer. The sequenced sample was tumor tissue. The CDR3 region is CASSFGTGETQYF. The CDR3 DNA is TGTGCCAGCAGCTTCGGGACTGGAGAGACCCAGTACTTC. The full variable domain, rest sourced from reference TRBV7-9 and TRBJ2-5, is DTGVSQNPRHKITKRGQNVTFRCDPISEHNRLYWYRQTLGQGPEFLTYFQNEAQLEKSRLLSDRFSAERPKGSFSTLEIQRTEQGDSAMYLCASSFGTGETQYFGPGTRLLVL.